The TCR beta chain described here comes from a study of blood T cell repertoires in COVID-19. Across the study: From T cells, B-cell-depleted T cells, or PBMCs came the material, which was cDNA or gDNA.

Per the study methods: Reference gene primers were amplified, and this amplification served to estimate nucleated cell counts. TCRdb keeps only in-frame clones here, not all; method: immunoSEQ multiplex PCR. Clone size and the V and J calls come from that table; the DNA yielded D and trimming. The sample lists roughly 250,000 clones; 85% to 90% were seen once. The sequence was obtained from a woman aged 40 to 50 who had recovered from COVID-19. The material sequenced was peripheral blood.

The CDR3 sequence: CASLGREEGTGELFF. DNA of the CDR3: TGTGCCAGCCTCGGGCGGGAGGAGGGCACCGGGGAGCTGTTTTTT. The gene calls are TRBV27 and TRBJ2-2, with TRBD2 matching over 8 bases. Germline CDR1 reads MNHEY; CDR2 reads SMNVEV (reference sequence). This CDR3 contains 15 residues. Trimming removed 8 bases from V and 4 bases from J; junction bases left unmatched: 9.